This note documents a single TCR beta chain sequence. The specificity of this receptor is unknown. One junction end disagrees with the germline gene, perhaps due to a read error. TCRbeta CDR3 regions were amplified from genomic DNA using the immunoSEQ Assay, a bias-controlled multiplex PCR. The paper's data handling went like this. Within the assay, amplification of reference gene primers was used to estimate how many nucleated cells each sample contained. To quantify the absolute abundance of each unique TCRbeta CDR3 rearrangement, sequence reads were collapsed and filtered. For each sample, productive Simpson clonality was calculated by taking the square root of Simpson's diversity index across productive rearrangements. TCRdb's version of the immuneACCESS table is confined to in-frame rearrangements and falls short of the full clone set. An unresolved V gene accounts for under half of the shortfall where checked; the remainder is of unknown origin. The DNA gave D and trimming, while V, J and clone size come from that table. The sample yields about 260,000 clones; 65% to 90% were counted once. The ten largest clones take up less than 15% of the sample.

The germline V gene encodes CDR1 MDHEN and CDR2 SYDVKM. The CDR3 sequence holds 14 residues, the cysteine and phenylalanine included. Here the CDR3 DNA is all that survives: 42 bases in frame from base 1. The data derive from a study of blood T cell repertoires in COVID-19 (TCRdb year 2020). Regarding the research as a whole: The collaborator samples originated in the United States, Italy and Spain and spanned the acute and convalescent phases of COVID-19. The material from the prospective study consisted of cDNA or gDNA derived from T cells, B-cell-depleted T cells, or PBMCs. HLA class I and class II types, where available, came from metadata supplied by the sample provider rather than from assay-based typing. The repertoires were released in a freely available public database intended as a resource for research on the immune response to SARS-CoV-2. Samples were obtained from the ongoing ImmuneRACE study (first 160 participants) and from 1,254 subjects provided by 6 global collaborators. Nearly every sample came with metadata listing a de-identified subject ID, COVID-19 status, age in years and sex. Subjects who had been exposed to COVID-19, were actively infected with it, or had recovered from it provided the deeply sampled blood TCRbeta repertoires that made up the dataset.

The collaborating institutions used their own protocols to collect whole blood in K2EDTA tubes. For TCRbeta analysis, collaborator samples were shipped as frozen whole blood, as isolated PBMCs, or as DNA extracted from either sample type. General conclusions and limits of the study: Clinical and demographic metadata were provided uncurated, with the amount varying by source and participant.

Sequenced: peripheral blood. The source of this sequence is a human donor in a cohort sampled during active COVID-19. Rearrangement joined TRBV28 to TRBJ2-7, with 9 junctional bases fitting TRBD2. The bases read TGTGCCACCACCGGAGCTAGCGGGACCTACGGGCAGTACTTC. Its protein product is CATTGASGTYGQYF.